These 16 T cell receptor beta chains came from one sample sequenced in a study of radiotherapy plus CTLA-4 blockade in lung cancer. The method was immunoSEQ multiplex PCR; TCRdb's version includes in-frame clones alone and lacks a portion of them. The data show more than 75,000 clones, 72% seen once. This material consisted of peripheral blood, taken from a patient treated with radiotherapy plus ipilimumab. The receptors originated from a human donor with non-small cell lung cancer that progressed on radiotherapy plus ipilimumab.

This clone showed up many times. V and J are TRBV19 and TRBJ1-2, with D maybe TRBD1 (6 bases). The CDR3 extends over 12 amino acids. Trimming left V 7 bases short and J 4 bases short, with 10 bases between. CDR1 is LNHDA, CDR2 SQIVND, per germline (reference sequence). In nucleotides, the CDR3 is TGTGCCAGTACCCCGGACAGCTATGGCTACACCTTC. Protein sequence: CASTPDSYGYTF.

The chain joins TRBV6-5 to TRBJ1-5, with 10 bases fitting TRBD1. CDR1 and CDR2 (germline): MNHEY, SVGAGI. V lost 8 bases and J lost 7; bases outside the gene matches: 11. CDR3 length equals 15 residues. Here the CDR3 reads CASYLGTGEKQPQHF. CDR3 sequence (DNA): TGTGCCAGCTATCTCGGGACAGGGGAAAAACAGCCCCAGCATTTT.

This sequence joins TRBV4-1 and TRBJ1-1; TRBD1 aligns across 9 bases. The V gene end was trimmed by 1 base and the J gene end by 6 bases; junction bases not matched to a gene: 6. CDR1 and CDR2 from the germline V gene are MGHRA and YSYEKL. This CDR3 is built from 15 residues. The CDR3 sequence: CASSQGTGVEAEAFF. The CDR3 region has the DNA TGCGCCAGCAGCCAAGGGACAGGGGTTGAGGCTGAAGCTTTCTTT.

V usage is TRBV11-2 and J usage is TRBJ1-4, with D unresolved. CDR3 size: 16 residues. V dropped 2 bases and J dropped 0 bases, with 10 bases sitting between them. Germline assignment: CDR1 SGHAT and CDR2 FQNNGV. In DNA, the CDR3 is TGTGCCAGCAGCTTAAGGCTTCAGCCAACTAATGAAAAACTGTTTTTT. Its translation: CASSLRLQPTNEKLFF.

The chain links TRBV7-9 to TRBJ1-2; maybe TRBD1 (5 bases). The V end was cut by 5 bases, the J end by 4 bases, with 17 bases between. CDR3 size: 15 residues. Germline CDR1 reads SEHNR; CDR2 reads FQNEAQ (reference sequence). CDR3 in DNA: TGTGCCAGCAGCCCCCCGGGGACCGGGGCCTATGGCTACACCTTC. Translation: CASSPPGTGAYGYTF.

This clone was counted between two and nine times. V is TRBV5-6 and J is TRBJ2-5; 13 positions match TRBD2. Germline loops: CDR1 SGHDT, CDR2 YYEEEE. The CDR3 has 19 residues. J was trimmed by 4 bases and V by 6 bases; bases with no gene match: 18. In DNA form, the CDR3 reads TGTGCCAGCAACCCTTCACTAGCGGGAGGGCCCTCGATGAGAGAGACCCAGTACTTC. Translated, it gives CASNPSLAGGPSMRETQYF.

The V and J genes are TRBV10-3 and TRBJ2-1; TRBD2 matches 7 bases. The ends lost 4 bases at V and 8 bases at J; junction bases unmatched: 8. This CDR3 has 14 residues. Germline V gene sequence: CDR1 ENHRY, CDR2 SYGVKD. The CDR3 protein is CAISGRGRGDEQFF. CDR3 nucleotides: TGTGCCATCAGTGGCCGCGGGAGAGGCGATGAGCAGTTCTTC.

This chain connects TRBV6-5 to TRBJ2-7; 9 positions match TRBD1. There are 14 residues in the CDR3. The J segment lost 6 bases and the V segment lost 5 bases, leaving 8 bases of the junction unmatched. Germline V gene sequence: CDR1 MNHEY, CDR2 SVGAGI. CDR3 sequence reads: CASSRRDRASEQYF. CDR3 in DNA: TGTGCCAGCAGTCGCCGGGACAGGGCAAGCGAGCAGTACTTC.

This sequence joins TRBV9 and TRBJ1-6; no clear D. Germline V CDR1 and CDR2: SGDLS, YYNGEE. With 1 base removed from V and 6 bases from J, the gap between germline ends came to 11 bases. This CDR3 has 15 amino acids. CDR3 protein: CASSVTLEGNSPLHF. The CDR3 nucleotides read TGTGCCAGCAGCGTAACCCTGGAGGGTAATTCACCCCTCCACTTT.

This sequence joins TRBV27 and TRBJ2-3; no reliable D call. This CDR3 contains 16 residues. CDR1 MNHEY and CDR2 SMNVEV come from the germline V gene (reference sequence). The V end was cut by 2 bases, the J end by 3 bases, with 15 bases between. CDR3 sequence: CASSLSRPLGTDTQYF. The CDR3 DNA sequence: TGTGCCAGCAGTTTAAGTCGTCCGTTGGGGACAGATACGCAGTATTTT.

The chain joins TRBV4-1 to TRBJ2-3, with D perhaps TRBD1 or TRBD2 (5 bases each). CDR1 MGHRA and CDR2 YSYEKL come from the germline V gene. The CDR3 sequence is 13 residues long. Trimming shortened V by 2 bases and J by 6 bases, and 9 bases separated the two germline ends. CDR3 loop: CASSQTGLDTQYF. CDR3 bases: TGCGCCAGCAGCCAAACGGGGCTGGATACGCAGTATTTT.

The chain carries TRBV4-1 and TRBJ1-3, with 7 positions matching TRBD1. CDR1 and CDR2 from the germline V gene are MGHRA and YSYEKL. Trimming cost V 2 bases and J 0 bases; bases outside gene matches: 4. CDR3 length equals 16 residues. The chain's CDR3 is CASSQPRDSSGNTIYF. The CDR3 DNA sequence: TGCGCCAGCAGCCAACCCCGGGACAGCTCTGGAAACACCATATATTTT.

This chain connects TRBV4-3 to TRBJ1-6; D uncertain. The ends were cut back, 0 bases at V and 0 bases at J, with 9 bases in the middle. CDR3 size: 17 residues. In germline, CDR1 is LGHNA, CDR2 YSLEER. CDR3: CASSQDPQSSYNSPLHF. In DNA form, the CDR3 reads TGCGCCAGCAGCCAAGATCCCCAGAGCTCCTATAATTCACCCCTCCACTTT.

The chain couples TRBV4-1 to TRBJ2-7, with D uncertain. The CDR3 runs to 15 residues. Deletions cut 0 bases from V and 4 bases from J, with 13 bases between. CDR1 and CDR2 (germline): MGHRA, YSYEKL. The CDR3 is CASSQEWNRFYEQYF. In DNA, the CDR3 is TGCGCCAGCAGCCAAGAATGGAACAGATTTTACGAGCAGTACTTC.

To note about this clone: One junction end disagrees with the germline gene, perhaps due to a read error. The rearrangement joins TRBV6-1 to TRBJ2-7; TRBD2 matches 11 bases. This CDR3 is 16 amino acids long. Looked up from germline, CDR1 is MNHNS and CDR2 is SASEGT. CDR3 in amino acids: CASSEVLAGGPNQRGF. In DNA, the CDR3 is TGTGCCAGCAGTGAAGTCTTAGCGGGAGGGCCCAACCAGCGAGGTTTC.

This chain connects TRBV9 to TRBJ1-1, with D tentatively TRBD1 (6 bases). Germline CDR1 and CDR2: SGDLS and YYNGEE. V lost 0 bases and J 5 bases, leaving 11 bases between the germline ends. The length of the CDR3 is 14 residues. CDR3 DNA: TGTGCCAGCAGCGTAGTAACTAGGGGGACTGAAGCTTTCTTT. As protein: CASSVVTRGTEAFF. Full variable domain (missing parts from reference TRBV9 and TRBJ1-1): DSGVTQTPKHLITATGQRVTLRCSPRSGDLSVYWYQQSLDQGLQFLIQYYNGEERAKGNILERFSAQQFPDLHSELNLSSLELGDSALYFCASSVVTRGTEAFFGQGTRLTVV.